This T cell receptor (beta chain) emerged from a study of blood T cells in healthy people across ages. The ends were cut back, 6 bases at V and 0 bases at J, with 9 bases in the middle. Germline assignment: CDR1 MNHEY and CDR2 SMNVEV (reference sequence). The CDR3 extends over 13 amino acids. Primers used in a second PCR of about 7 to 12 cycles were a sample-barcoded 5' primer and a J-beta primer mix. TCRdb recomputed calls from the 5' RACE reads with MiXCR, one row per CDR3 protein. The top ten clones hold 20% to 25% of a sample with around 900,000 distinct CDR3 sequences, about 51% of them seen once. Each donor had about 9.6 milliliters of peripheral blood drawn. Every sample yielded at least 6.5 million isolated PBMCs.

Sequenced material: blood. The chain joins TRBV27 to TRBJ2-7, with no clear D. This TCR came from a woman aged 60-75 years in good health. In DNA, the CDR3 is TGTGCCAGCAGAGGTTGGACCTCCTACGAGCAGTACTTC. Protein product: CASRGWTSYEQYF.